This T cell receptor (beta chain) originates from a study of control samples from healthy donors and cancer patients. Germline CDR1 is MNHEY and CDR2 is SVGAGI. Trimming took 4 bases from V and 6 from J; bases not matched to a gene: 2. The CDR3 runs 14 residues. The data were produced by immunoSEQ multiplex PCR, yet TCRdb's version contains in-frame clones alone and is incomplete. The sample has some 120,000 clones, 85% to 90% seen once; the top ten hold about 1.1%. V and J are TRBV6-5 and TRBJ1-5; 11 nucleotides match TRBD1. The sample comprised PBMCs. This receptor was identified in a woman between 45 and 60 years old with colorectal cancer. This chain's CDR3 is CASSLDRGRQPQHF. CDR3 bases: TGTGCCAGCAGTTTGGACAGGGGGCGTCAGCCCCAGCATTTT.